This TCR beta chain was identified in a study of monozygotic twins with inflammatory bowel disease. With the 5' RACE reads reprocessed, TCRdb shows one record per CDR3 protein and no DNA. The sample totals under 150,000 distinct CDR3 sequences. Study-wide findings and caveats: Support for any single strong IBD-associated signal or clonotype was not found. Using the inverse Simpson index, IBD patients had lower TCRbeta diversity than healthy co-twins.

Concerning this clonotype: Its specificity is unknown.

Germline V gives CDR1 MNHNS, CDR2 SASEGT. There are 15 residues in the CDR3. The source is a human donor with ulcerative colitis or Crohn's disease, or a healthy co-twin of an affected twin (not recorded which). The genes are TRBV6-1 and TRBJ2-5; TCRdb designates TRBD1, a call that cannot be tested without DNA. The sequenced sample was blood. This chain's CDR3 is CASRQGAHSQETQYF.